Each of the 32 T cell receptor beta chains below was sequenced from the same sample in a study of cytomegalovirus exposure and HLA in healthy donors. With 60 Vbeta and 13 Jbeta primers, the PCR was carried out. Measured with immunoSEQ multiplex PCR; TCRdb has only the in-frame clones, and not every one. The sample records 100,000 to 150,000 clones, 78% being singletons. Source material: PBMCs. All receptors come from a man aged 25-45 years in good health and CMV-seropositive.

This chain uses TRBV28 with TRBJ2-7; D gene unclear. Trimming took off 2 bases at V and 2 bases at J, with 7 bases between the two ends. Germline V gene lookup returns CDR1 MDHEN and CDR2 SYDVKM. The CDR3 runs 13 residues. The CDR3 DNA follows: TGTGCCAGCAGTTTAGGTGAGGCCTACGAGCAGTACTTC. This translates into CASSLGEAYEQYF.

The rearrangement uses TRBV4-1 and TRBJ1-5; D may be TRBD1 (5 bases). The CDR3 is 14 amino acids. CDR1 and CDR2 (germline): MGHRA, YSYEKL. V gave up 2 bases and J gave up 6 bases, with 11 bases separating them. CDR3 amino acids: CASSQFGGVQPQHF. The CDR3 DNA reads TGCGCCAGCAGCCAATTCGGGGGAGTTCAGCCCCAGCATTTT.

The V gene is TRBV6-1, the J gene TRBJ2-1, with D perhaps matching TRBD2 (6 bases). The CDR3 sequence is 13 residues long. CDR1 MNHNS and CDR2 SASEGT come from the germline V gene. Trimming stripped 8 bases from V and 4 bases from J, with 12 bases between. CDR3 sequence: CASRRLDYNEQFF. The CDR3 DNA follows: TGTGCCAGCCGGAGACTAGATTACAATGAGCAGTTCTTC.

This clone ranks as medium-sized. CDR3 in DNA: TGTGCCAGCAGCCCGGGGGGGGCCCAGCATTTT. This gives the protein CASSPGGAQHF. The chain combines TRBV7-8 with TRBJ1-5, with D maybe TRBD1 (5 bases). The V gene lost 5 bases and the J gene lost 11 bases, with 10 bases spanning the gap. Germline values: CDR1 SGHVS, CDR2 FQNEAQ. The CDR3 is 11 amino acids. The variable domain in full, with the rest retrieved from reference TRBV7-8 and TRBJ1-5, is GAGVSQSPRYKVAKRGQDVALRCDPISGHVSLFWYQQALGQGPEFLTYFQNEAQLDKSGLPSDRFFAERPEGSVSTLKIQRTQQEDSAVYLCASSPGGAQHFGDGTRLSIL.

The V and J genes are TRBV7-8 and TRBJ1-4; no definite D call. CDR3 length: 13 amino acids. V lost 5 bases and J lost 7, with 11 bases in between. CDR1 and CDR2 from the germline V gene are SGHVS and FQNEAQ. CDR3 in amino acids: CASSRGFSEKLFF. The CDR3, as DNA: TGTGCCAGCAGCCGCGGGTTTAGTGAAAAACTGTTTTTT.

The V call is TRBV6-6, the J call TRBJ1-4, with 7 bases aligning to TRBD1. J lost 7 bases, V lost 6 bases, and 5 bases had no gene match. Germline lookup yields CDR1 MNHNY and CDR2 SVGAGI (reference sequence). This CDR3 contains 13 residues. CDR3 loop: CASSDRVGEKLFF. As DNA, the CDR3 is TGTGCCAGCAGCGACAGGGTTGGTGAAAAACTGTTTTTT.

The sample holds a few counts of this clone. The rearrangement joins TRBV7-8 to TRBJ2-7; 9 positions agree with TRBD1. CDR1 is SGHVS, CDR2 FQNEAQ, per germline. The CDR3 totals 15 residues. J was trimmed by 4 bases and V by 6 bases; bases with no gene match: 10. The CDR3 region has the DNA TGTGCCAGCAGAACCACAGGGGGCCAGGGTTACGAGCAGTACTTC. Protein product: CASRTTGGQGYEQYF.

The chain has TRBV5-4 and TRBJ2-1; D is possibly TRBD2 (6 bases). Germline CDR1 and CDR2: SGHNT and YYREEE (reference sequence). The CDR3 spans 14 residues. The germline V and J ends were trimmed by 0 bases and 8 bases, with 12 bases remaining between them. CDR3 coding DNA: TGTGCCAGCAGCTTGGGCAGGGAGGTGGATGAGCAGTTCTTC. It encodes CASSLGREVDEQFF. Based on the CDR3 plus reference TRBV5-4 and TRBJ2-1, the full variable domain is ETGVTQSPTHLIKTRGQQVTLRCSSQSGHNTVSWYQQALGQGPQFIFQYYREEENGRGNFPPRFSGLQFPNYSSELNVNALELDDSALYLCASSLGREVDEQFFGPGTRLTVL.

The chain is built from TRBV5-1 and TRBJ2-2; TRBD2 aligns across 9 bases. This CDR3 has 17 residues. Per germline, CDR1 SGHRS and CDR2 YFSETQ. J lost 2 bases, V lost 2 bases, and 7 bases had no gene match. CDR3 coding DNA: TGCGCCAGCAGCTTTGGGCCTAGCGGGGCTAACACCGGGGAGCTGTTTTTT. This codes for CASSFGPSGANTGELFF.

Comment on this clone: Mismatch with germline at one junction end may stem from a read error. This rearrangement joins TRBV5-1 to TRBJ1-2, with D unresolved. This CDR3 has 11 residues. Germline loops: CDR1 SGHRS, CDR2 YFSETQ. CDR3 loop: CASSENYGYTF. As DNA, the CDR3 is TGCGCCAGCAGCGAAAACTATGGCTATACCTTC.

This rearrangement joins TRBV29-1 to TRBJ1-1; a possible D gene is TRBD1 (6 bases). This CDR3 has 11 amino acids. V was cut by 8 bases and J by 9 bases, with 16 bases left in between. In germline, CDR1 is SQVTM, CDR2 ANQGSEA. The CDR3 nucleotides read TGCAGCTATTGGAGGGGGGGGCAAGCTTTCTTT. Translating it yields CSYWRGGQAFF.

This clone has only one observation. V gene TRBV18 combines with J gene TRBJ2-3, with D unresolved. Germline CDR1 and CDR2: KGHSH and LQKENI. Trimming stripped 6 bases from V and 2 bases from J, with 12 bases between. The CDR3 contains 14 residues. CDR3 in DNA: TGTGCCAGCTCCTACGCCGACACCACAGATACGCAGTATTTT. Amino acids: CASSYADTTDTQYF.

J is TRBJ2-5 and V is TRBV7-7; 8 bases are shared with TRBD1. Germline V gene lookup returns CDR1 SSHAT and CDR2 FNYEAQ (reference sequence). Trimming at V came to 5 bases and at J to 4 bases, leaving 12 bases not matched to a gene. This CDR3 is 16 amino acids long. CDR3 protein: CASSLSLRGQGETQYF. CDR3 DNA: TGTGCCAGCAGCCTATCTCTCAGGGGGCAAGGAGAGACCCAGTACTTC. The full variable domain, rest sourced from reference TRBV7-7 and TRBJ2-5, is GAGVSQSPRYKVTKRGQDVTLRCDPISSHATLYWYQQALGQGPEFLTYFNYEAQPDKSGLPSDRFSAERPEGSISTLTIQRTEQRDSAMYRCASSLSLRGQGETQYFGPGTRLLVL.

This chain joins TRBV29-1 and TRBJ1-3; 8 nucleotides line up with TRBD1. The CDR3 is made up of 14 amino acids. From germline, CDR1 is SQVTM and CDR2 ANQGSEA. The ends lost 4 bases at V and 4 bases at J; junction bases unmatched: 6. CDR3 region: CSVAATGVGNTIYF. DNA for the CDR3: TGCAGCGTTGCGGCGACAGGGGTGGGAAACACCATATATTTT.

The rearrangement links TRBV27 to TRBJ2-7; D might be TRBD1 (5 bases). CDR1 is MNHEY, CDR2 SMNVEV, per germline (reference sequence). The ends were cut back, 6 bases at V and 0 bases at J, with 12 bases in the middle. This CDR3 comprises 14 residues. CDR3 in amino acids: CASRRDSLSYEQYF. DNA for the CDR3: TGTGCCAGCAGGCGAGACAGCCTCTCCTACGAGCAGTACTTC.

This chain joins TRBV30 and TRBJ1-2, with a tentative D call TRBD1 (5 bases). V lost 8 bases and J 6 bases, leaving 16 bases between the germline ends. This CDR3 contains 12 residues. Germline assignment: CDR1 GTSNPN and CDR2 SVGIG (reference sequence). The CDR3 sequence is CARDGGSHGYTF. Written as DNA, the CDR3 is TGTGCCAGGGACGGGGGTTCCCATGGCTACACCTTC.

This sequence joins TRBV6-5 and TRBJ2-5; a weak D match, TRBD2 (6 bases). The V gene's germline CDR1 is MNHEY and CDR2 SVGAGI. The CDR3 runs to 15 residues. The V end lost 0 bases, the J end lost 7 bases, and 15 bases lay between the germline ends. CDR3 region: CASSYSAGPPGTQYF. The CDR3 DNA is TGTGCCAGCAGTTACTCGGCGGGGCCCCCTGGGACCCAGTACTTC.

This chain joins TRBV19 and TRBJ2-7; TRBD2 is a possible D gene (5 bases). V lost 0 bases, J lost 7 bases, and 13 bases lay in between. There are 14 residues in the CDR3. Germline V gene sequence: CDR1 LNHDA, CDR2 SQIVND (reference sequence). The CDR3 reads CASSIEAGGSEQYF. DNA for the CDR3: TGTGCCAGTAGTATAGAAGCTGGAGGTAGTGAGCAGTACTTC. The complete variable domain, with remaining parts taken from reference TRBV19 and TRBJ2-7, reads DGGITQSPKYLFRKEGQNVTLSCEQNLNHDAMYWYRQDPGQGLRLIYYSQIVNDFQKGDIAEGYSVSREKKESFPLTVTSAQKNPTAFYLCASSIEAGGSEQYFGPGTRLTVT.

V usage is TRBV28 and J usage is TRBJ2-7; 15 bases fit TRBD2. The CDR3 runs 15 residues. J was trimmed by 12 bases and V by 5 bases; bases with no gene match: 11. CDR1 MDHEN and CDR2 SYDVKM come from the germline V gene. The CDR3: CASSLPGLAGGTWYF. CDR3 nucleotide sequence: TGTGCCAGCAGTCTACCGGGACTAGCGGGAGGCACCTGGTACTTC.

The V gene is TRBV15, the J gene TRBJ1-3; possibly TRBD1 for D (5 bases). Germline V gene lookup returns CDR1 LNHNV and CDR2 YYDKDF (reference sequence). The CDR3 has 15 amino acids. The ends were cut back, 5 bases at V and 0 bases at J, with 11 bases in the middle. As DNA, the CDR3 is TGTGCCACCAGCCCCGACAGATCCTCTGGAAACACCATATATTTT. Protein sequence: CATSPDRSSGNTIYF.

The chain links TRBV15 to TRBJ2-7; 10 bases agree with TRBD2. This CDR3 is 15 amino acids long. Trimming at V came to 5 bases and at J to 7 bases, leaving 11 bases not matched to a gene. The V gene's germline CDR1 is LNHNV and CDR2 YYDKDF (reference sequence). The CDR3 coding sequence is TGTGCCACCAGCGGACGACTAGCGGGTCCGTGGGAGCAGTACTTC. Translated, it gives CATSGRLAGPWEQYF.

This rearrangement joins TRBV29-1 to TRBJ2-7, with 10 nucleotides matching TRBD1. The CDR3 runs 15 residues. The V gene's germline CDR1 is SQVTM and CDR2 ANQGSEA. V gave up 4 bases and J gave up 0 bases; unmatched junction bases: 6. DNA of the CDR3: TGCAGCGTTGCGCCGGGACAGGGGTTCTCCTACGAGCAGTACTTC. As protein: CSVAPGQGFSYEQYF.

The chain has TRBV7-2 and TRBJ1-2; 10 nucleotides line up with TRBD1. CDR1 and CDR2 (germline): SGHTA, FQGNSA. Unmatched junction bases numbered 17, after V lost 4 bases and J lost 6 bases. The CDR3 length is 18 residues. CDR3 nucleotide sequence: TGTGCCAGCAGCTCCACGCGCCTGACGGGACAGGGGCGAAATGGCTACACCTTC. It is translated as CASSSTRLTGQGRNGYTF.

The chain has TRBV27 and TRBJ2-1; 9 bases are a match to TRBD2. The CDR3 is 17 residues long. V shed 1 base, J shed 6 bases, and the junction held 10 bases outside the gene matches. Germline values: CDR1 MNHEY, CDR2 SMNVEV (reference sequence). The CDR3 DNA is TGTGCCAGCAGTTTATGGTCTAGCGGGATTGTAGGCAATGAGCAGTTCTTC. This gives the protein CASSLWSSGIVGNEQFF.

Only a few counts were recorded for this clone. V gene TRBV6-5 combines with J gene TRBJ2-5, with a weak D call TRBD1 (5 bases). Germline V gene lookup returns CDR1 MNHEY and CDR2 SVGAGI. Trimming removed 2 bases at V and 5 bases at J, with 9 bases between. The length of the CDR3 is 13 residues. The chain's CDR3 is CASSYLNRETQYF. CDR3 nucleotide sequence: TGTGCCAGCAGTTACCTAAACAGGGAGACCCAGTACTTC.

The chain is built from TRBV4-1 and TRBJ1-1; TRBD1 agrees at 8 bases. The CDR3 contains 16 residues. The V gene end was trimmed by 0 bases and the J gene end by 1 base; junction bases not matched to a gene: 4. Germline CDR1 and CDR2: MGHRA and YSYEKL. CDR3 DNA: TGCGCCAGCAGCCAAGAGCAGGGGGCTACGAACACTGAAGCTTTCTTT. Protein: CASSQEQGATNTEAFF.

V and J are TRBV4-3 and TRBJ2-1; D is unclear. Germline CDR1 is LGHNA and CDR2 is YSLEER. This CDR3 region has 11 residues. V lost 1 base and J lost 9, with 4 bases in between. The CDR3 loop reads CASSQASEQFF. Here the CDR3 DNA reads TGCGCCAGCAGCCAAGCTTCTGAGCAGTTCTTC.

This chain uses TRBV9 with TRBJ2-1; TRBD2 agrees at 14 bases. This CDR3 contains 17 residues. V was clipped by 4 bases and J by 3 bases; unmatched bases: 6. The germline V gene encodes CDR1 SGDLS and CDR2 YYNGEE. The chain's CDR3 is CASSPRLAGGIYNEQFF. CDR3 nucleotides: TGTGCCAGCAGCCCCCGACTAGCGGGAGGGATCTACAATGAGCAGTTCTTC.

The V and J genes are TRBV18 and TRBJ2-1; 10 bases are shared with TRBD2. CDR3 length: 16 amino acids. CDR1 is KGHSH and CDR2 is LQKENI in the germline V gene. V gave up 3 bases and J gave up 1 base; unmatched junction bases: 3. The chain's CDR3 is CASSPTSGISYNEQFF. The CDR3 DNA reads as TGTGCCAGCTCACCCACTAGCGGGATATCCTACAATGAGCAGTTCTTC.

The chain has TRBV15 and TRBJ2-7, with 9 bases aligning to TRBD2. The V gene end was trimmed by 1 base and the J gene end by 0 bases; junction bases not matched to a gene: 1. The CDR3 covers 15 residues. The germline V gene has CDR1 LNHNV and CDR2 YYDKDF (reference sequence). CDR3 loop: CATSRAAGGSYEQYF. The DNA of the CDR3 is TGTGCCACCAGCAGAGCAGCGGGAGGCTCCTACGAGCAGTACTTC.

This clone is medium-sized by share. The CDR3 region has the DNA TGTGCCAGCAGCGAAATCGACAGCAATGAGCAGTTCTTC. It encodes CASSEIDSNEQFF. The V gene is TRBV9, the J gene TRBJ2-1; a possible D gene is TRBD1 (5 bases). Germline V gives CDR1 SGDLS, CDR2 YYNGEE. The CDR3 runs to 13 residues. Trimming pared 3 bases from V and 6 bases from J, leaving 10 bases between. Filled out from reference TRBV9 and TRBJ2-1, the complete variable domain reads DSGVTQTPKHLITATGQRVTLRCSPRSGDLSVYWYQQSLDQGLQFLIQYYNGEERAKGNILERFSAQQFPDLHSELNLSSLELGDSALYFCASSEIDSNEQFFGPGTRLTVL.

The chain employs TRBV2 and TRBJ2-7; 9 bases are shared with TRBD1. The germline gives CDR1 SNHLY, CDR2 FYNNEI. The CDR3 has 14 residues. Trimming took 9 bases from V and 7 from J; bases not matched to a gene: 13. The CDR3 DNA is TGTGCCAGTTCCACCGGGACAGGGCCATGGGAGCAGTACTTC. Translation gives CASSTGTGPWEQYF.